The clone carrying this T cell receptor (beta chain) has a single count. Germline loops: CDR1 LNHDA, CDR2 SQIVND (reference sequence). Deletions cut 5 bases from V and 10 bases from J, with 10 bases between. CDR3 size: 11 residues. The sample comes from a study of blood T cell repertoires in COVID-19. Study in general: PBMCs, B-cell-depleted T cells, or T cells provided the cDNA or gDNA that made up the material.

Per the original data handling: For nucleated cells, counts were estimated from reference gene primer amplification. Sequenced by immunoSEQ multiplex PCR; TCRdb stores in-frame clones only, minus some. V and J calls plus clone size are reproduced from that table; the DNA served to infer D and trimming. The sample holds 150,000 to 200,000 clones, over 80% seen once. The sequence came from an older man who had recovered from COVID-19. The chain carries TRBV19 and TRBJ2-3; possible D gene TRBD2, 6 bases. The sample consisted of peripheral blood. CDR3 protein: CASSSPGAQYF. The CDR3 DNA sequence: TGTGCCAGTAGTTCCCCGGGGGCGCAGTATTTT.